This entry lists 12 T cell receptor beta chains sequenced from one sample in a study of T cells in Graves' hyperthyroidism and ophthalmopathy. It was RNA transcripts that yielded the amplified TCR beta CDR3 regions. The HTBI primer set was used in a first-round RT-PCR of the TCR CDR3. TCRdb called the multiplex PCR reads again in MiXCR, with one record for every CDR3 protein. The sample records some 420,000 distinct CDR3 sequences, around 15% being singletons. Source material: blood. Source of these receptors: a woman aged 18-29 years with Graves' hyperthyroidism.

This chain joins TRBV7-2 and TRBJ1-5; the D is unclear. The length of the CDR3 is 13 residues. Germline CDR1 reads SGHTA; CDR2 reads FQGNSA. V was cut by 5 bases and J by 4 bases, with 9 bases left in between. The CDR3 loop reads CASSLTNNQPQHF. The CDR3 DNA reads TGTGCCAGCAGCCTCACCAATAATCAGCCCCAGCATTTT.

The table lists this clonotype with a few counts. The V call is TRBV2, the J call TRBJ2-5; D remains unclear. CDR3 length: 11 amino acids. Germline V CDR1 and CDR2: SNHLY, FYNNEI. Trimming removed 4 bases from V and 7 bases from J, with 7 bases in between. The CDR3, as DNA: TGTGCCAGCAGTGTTTCTTGGACCCAGTACTTC. This encodes CASSVSWTQYF.

This clonotype was detected ten times or more. V is TRBV18 and J is TRBJ1-5; D is possibly TRBD1 (5 bases). V dropped 6 bases and J dropped 0 bases, with 9 bases sitting between them. Germline V gene data show CDR1 as KGHSH and CDR2 as LQKENI. The CDR3 contains 14 residues. In DNA, the CDR3 is TGTGCCAGCTCTAGGGACTATAGCAATCAGCCCCAGCATTTT. Residues: CASSRDYSNQPQHF.

The sample holds many counts of this clonotype. The chain carries TRBV5-5 and TRBJ1-1, with 7 bases matching TRBD1. With V trimmed by 0 bases and J by 3 bases, 5 bases remained unmatched. Germline CDR1 SGHKS, CDR2 YYEKEE (reference sequence). CDR3 length equals 15 residues. The CDR3 bases are TGTGCCAGCAGCTTGGGCGGCAGGGGGGACACTGAAGCTTTCTTT. This gives the protein CASSLGGRGDTEAFF.

This sequence joins TRBV10-1 and TRBJ1-1, with D unclear. CDR3 length: 15 residues. Trimming removed 2 bases at V and 1 base at J, with 11 bases between. CDR1 is WNHNN and CDR2 is SYGVQD in the germline V gene (reference sequence). CDR3 sequence reads: CASSERPDPNTEAFF. CDR3 bases: TGCGCCAGCAGTGAGAGACCCGACCCGAACACTGAAGCTTTCTTT.

CDR3 in amino acids: CASSSLLETEAFF. As DNA, the CDR3 is TGTGCCAGTAGTAGCCTATTGGAGACTGAAGCTTTCTTT. The rearrangement joins TRBV19 to TRBJ1-1, with D unclear. Looked up from germline, CDR1 is LNHDA and CDR2 is SQIVND (reference sequence). V was cut by 4 bases and J by 5 bases, with 11 bases left in between. This CDR3 is built from 13 residues.

This clonotype was seen a handful of times. The chain links TRBV7-2 to TRBJ2-7; D not certain. CDR1 is SGHTA, CDR2 FQGNSA, per germline. The CDR3 consists of 16 residues. V was trimmed by 4 bases and J by 6 bases, leaving 22 bases between them. The chain's CDR3 is CASSSGFWSIVGEQYF. The DNA of the CDR3 is TGTGCCAGCAGCTCGGGTTTCTGGAGTATCGTAGGCGAGCAGTACTTC.

This clonotype showed up just a few times. The chain has TRBV15 and TRBJ1-1; 10 bases are a match to TRBD1. Germline loops: CDR1 LNHNV, CDR2 YYDKDF (reference sequence). The V segment lost 1 base and the J segment 3 bases; nucleotides outside the gene matches: 5. The CDR3 runs 16 residues. The CDR3 sequence: CATSRALGQGDTEAFF. The CDR3 bases are TGTGCCACCAGCAGAGCCTTAGGACAGGGGGACACTGAAGCTTTCTTT. Together with reference TRBV15 and TRBJ1-1, the CDR3 gives the full variable domain: DAMVIQNPRYQVTQFGKPVTLSCSQTLNHNVMYWYQQKSSQAPKLLFHYYDKDFNNEADTPDNFQSRRPNTSFCFLDIRSPGLGDTAMYLCATSRALGQGDTEAFFGQGTRLTVV.

This clonotype was counted many times. V is TRBV30 and J is TRBJ1-1; 12 nucleotides align to TRBD1. CDR1 and CDR2 (germline): GTSNPN, SVGIG (reference sequence). V shed 3 bases and J 4 bases; nucleotides not matched to a gene: 0. The CDR3 is made up of 13 amino acids. The CDR3 region has the DNA TGTGCCTGGAGGGGACAGGGGGCCACTGAAGCTTTCTTT. Amino acid sequence: CAWRGQGATEAFF. Full variable domain (outside the CDR3, taken from reference TRBV30 and TRBJ1-1): SQTIHQWPATLVQPVGSPLSLECTVEGTSNPNLYWYRQAAGRGLQLLFYSVGIGQISSEVPQNLSASRPQDRQFILSSKKLLLSDSGFYLCAWRGQGATEAFFGQGTRLTVV.

This chain joins TRBV6-1 and TRBJ2-7; 9 positions agree with TRBD1. There are 16 residues in the CDR3. Germline V gene sequence: CDR1 MNHNS, CDR2 SASEGT. J was trimmed by 2 bases and V by 5 bases; bases with no gene match: 10. The CDR3 bases are TGTGCCAGCAGTAAATACAGGGGGCGGGACCCCTACGAGCAGTACTTC. It translates to CASSKYRGRDPYEQYF.

The sample holds many counts of this clonotype. CDR3 region: CASSIEGARGTEAFF. CDR3 nucleotide sequence: TGTGCCAGTAGTATCGAGGGGGCGCGAGGCACTGAAGCTTTCTTT. The chain uses TRBV19 and TRBJ1-1; 7 bases align to TRBD1. CDR3 size: 15 residues. Looked up from germline, CDR1 is LNHDA and CDR2 is SQIVND (reference sequence). J was trimmed by 4 bases and V by 3 bases; bases with no gene match: 8.

In its sample, this clonotype was seen once. The junction departs from the called germline gene at one end, perhaps through a read error. The gene calls are TRBV7-3 and TRBJ2-1, with D possibly matching TRBD1 (6 bases). The germline gives CDR1 SGHTA, CDR2 FQGTGA. The CDR3 is made up of 12 amino acids. This CDR3 reads CASILQGGEQFF. The CDR3 nucleotides read TGTGCCAGCATCTTACAGGGCGGTGAGCAGTTCTTC. Full variable domain (outside the CDR3, taken from reference TRBV7-3 and TRBJ2-1): GAGVSQTPSNKVTEKGKYVELRCDPISGHTALYWYRQSLGQGPEFLIYFQGTGAADDSGLPNDRFFAVRPEGSVSTLKIQRTERGDSAVYLCASILQGGEQFFGPGTRLTVL.